The following is a T cell receptor (beta chain) sequence with its context. Participants were placed into cohorts based on the clinical history they reported. The sample comes from a study of blood T cell repertoires in COVID-19. Study-level background: PBMCs, B-cell-depleted T cells, or T cells were the source of the cDNA or gDNA that made up the material.

The assay was immunoSEQ multiplex PCR, and TCRdb's table has in-frame clones only and misses some. In the table there are about 180,000 clones, 85% of which are singletons. The germline V and J ends were trimmed by 5 bases and 6 bases, with 13 bases remaining between them. The CDR3 has 13 residues. From germline, CDR1 is MDHEN and CDR2 SYDVKM. The chain links TRBV28 to TRBJ1-2; D call uncertain. This TCR was recovered from a middle-aged man who had recovered from COVID-19. Sequencing was performed on PBMCs or T cells enriched from blood (not recorded which). Here the CDR3 reads CASSKEGVDGYTF. The CDR3 DNA reads as TGTGCCAGCAGTAAGGAGGGAGTGGATGGCTACACCTTC.